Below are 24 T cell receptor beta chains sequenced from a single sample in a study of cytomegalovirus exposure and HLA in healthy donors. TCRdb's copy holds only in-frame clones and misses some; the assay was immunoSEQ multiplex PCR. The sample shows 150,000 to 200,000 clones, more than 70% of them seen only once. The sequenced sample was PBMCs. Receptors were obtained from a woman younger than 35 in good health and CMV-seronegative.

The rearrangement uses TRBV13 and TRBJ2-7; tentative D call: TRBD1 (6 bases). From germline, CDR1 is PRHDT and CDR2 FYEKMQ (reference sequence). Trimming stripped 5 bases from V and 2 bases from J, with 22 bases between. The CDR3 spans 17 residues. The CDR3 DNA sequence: TGTGCCAGCAGCCCTTATCTAGGGGCAGGGGAAACCTACGAGCAGTACTTC. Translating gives CASSPYLGAGETYEQYF.

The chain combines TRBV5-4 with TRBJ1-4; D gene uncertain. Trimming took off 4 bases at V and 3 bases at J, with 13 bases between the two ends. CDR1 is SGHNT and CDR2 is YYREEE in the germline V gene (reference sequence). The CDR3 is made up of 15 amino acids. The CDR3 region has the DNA TGTGCCAGCAGCGCCCGGACGGGAGCTAATGAAAAACTGTTTTTT. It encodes CASSARTGANEKLFF.

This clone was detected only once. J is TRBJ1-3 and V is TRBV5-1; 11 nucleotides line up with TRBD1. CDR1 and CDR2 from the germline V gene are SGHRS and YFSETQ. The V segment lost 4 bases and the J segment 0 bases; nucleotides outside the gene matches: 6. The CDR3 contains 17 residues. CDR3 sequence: CASSGGTGGSSGNTIYF. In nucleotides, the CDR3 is TGCGCCAGCAGCGGTGGGACAGGGGGATCCTCTGGAAACACCATATATTTT.

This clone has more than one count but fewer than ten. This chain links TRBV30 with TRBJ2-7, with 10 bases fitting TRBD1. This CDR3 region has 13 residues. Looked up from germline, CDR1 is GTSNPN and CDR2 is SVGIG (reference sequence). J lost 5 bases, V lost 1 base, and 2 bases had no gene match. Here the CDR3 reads CAWSGDRGHEQYF. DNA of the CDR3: TGTGCCTGGAGTGGGGACAGGGGCCACGAGCAGTACTTC.

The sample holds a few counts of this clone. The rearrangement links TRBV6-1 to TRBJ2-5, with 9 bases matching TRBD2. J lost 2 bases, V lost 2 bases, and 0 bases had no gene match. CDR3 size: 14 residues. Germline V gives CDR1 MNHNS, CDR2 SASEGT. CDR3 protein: CASSELAGQETQYF. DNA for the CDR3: TGTGCCAGCAGTGAACTAGCGGGGCAAGAGACCCAGTACTTC.

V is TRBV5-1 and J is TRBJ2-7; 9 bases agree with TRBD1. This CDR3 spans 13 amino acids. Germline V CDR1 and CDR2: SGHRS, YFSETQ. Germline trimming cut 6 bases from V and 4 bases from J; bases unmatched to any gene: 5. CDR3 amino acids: CASTSGTGYEQYF. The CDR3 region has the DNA TGCGCCAGCACCTCCGGGACAGGGTACGAGCAGTACTTC.

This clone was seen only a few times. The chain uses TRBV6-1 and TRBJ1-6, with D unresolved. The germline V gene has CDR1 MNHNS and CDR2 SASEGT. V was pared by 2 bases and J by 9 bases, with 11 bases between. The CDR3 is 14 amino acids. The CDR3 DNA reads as TGTGCCAGCAGTGAAACGGGAACCGGTTCACCCCTCCACTTT. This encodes CASSETGTGSPLHF.

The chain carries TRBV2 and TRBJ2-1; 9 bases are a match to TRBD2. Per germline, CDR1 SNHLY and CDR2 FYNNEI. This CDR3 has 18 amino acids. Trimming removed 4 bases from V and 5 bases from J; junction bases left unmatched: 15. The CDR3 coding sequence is TGTGCCAGCAGTGTGCTAGCGGGATCAGTAATCACCCACAATGAGCAGTTCTTC. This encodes CASSVLAGSVITHNEQFF.

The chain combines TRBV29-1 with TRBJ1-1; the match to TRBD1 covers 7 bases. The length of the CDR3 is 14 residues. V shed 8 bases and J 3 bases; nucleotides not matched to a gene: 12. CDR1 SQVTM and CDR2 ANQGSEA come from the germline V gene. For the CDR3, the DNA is TGCAGCATTTTCAACCCACAGGGGTACACTGAAGCTTTCTTT. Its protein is CSIFNPQGYTEAFF.

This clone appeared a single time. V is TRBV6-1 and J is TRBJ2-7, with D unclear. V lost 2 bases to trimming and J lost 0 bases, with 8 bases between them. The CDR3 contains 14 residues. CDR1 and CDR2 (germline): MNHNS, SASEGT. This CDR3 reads CASSELGNSYEQYF. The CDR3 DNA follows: TGTGCCAGCAGTGAATTGGGCAACTCCTACGAGCAGTACTTC.

CDR3 DNA: TGTGCCAGCAGCTTACTAAGCTCCTATAATTCACCCCTCCACTTT. This sequence encodes CASSLLSSYNSPLHF. V is TRBV11-2 and J is TRBJ1-6; no firm D call. This CDR3 has 15 amino acids. The V gene's germline CDR1 is SGHAT and CDR2 FQNNGV. V lost 2 bases, J lost 0 bases, and 5 bases lay in between.

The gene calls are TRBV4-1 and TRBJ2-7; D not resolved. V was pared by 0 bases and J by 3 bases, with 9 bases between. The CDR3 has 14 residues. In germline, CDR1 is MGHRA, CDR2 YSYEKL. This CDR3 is CASSQDRGVYEQYF. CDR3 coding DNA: TGCGCCAGCAGCCAAGATAGAGGAGTCTACGAGCAGTACTTC.

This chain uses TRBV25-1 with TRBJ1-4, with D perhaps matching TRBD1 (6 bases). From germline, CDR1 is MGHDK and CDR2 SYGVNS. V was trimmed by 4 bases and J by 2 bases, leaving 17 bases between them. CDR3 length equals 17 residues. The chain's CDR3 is CASSVGRGSVTNEKLFF. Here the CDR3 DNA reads TGTGCCAGCAGTGTGGGCAGGGGATCTGTCACTAATGAAAAACTGTTTTTT. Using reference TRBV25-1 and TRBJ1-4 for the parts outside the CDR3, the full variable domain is EADIYQTPRYLVIGTGKKITLECSQTMGHDKMYWYQQDPGMELHLIHYSYGVNSTEKGDLSSESTVSRIRTEHFPLTLESARPSHTSQYLCASSVGRGSVTNEKLFFGSGTQLSVL.

CDR3 loop: CASSKRSGTIYEQYF. As DNA, the CDR3 is TGTGCCAGTAGCAAAAGGTCGGGAACGATCTACGAGCAGTACTTC. The chain joins TRBV19 to TRBJ2-7; D might be TRBD2 (5 bases). Germline V gives CDR1 LNHDA, CDR2 SQIVND (reference sequence). CDR3 length: 15 amino acids. Trimming pared 6 bases from V and 3 bases from J, leaving 18 bases between.

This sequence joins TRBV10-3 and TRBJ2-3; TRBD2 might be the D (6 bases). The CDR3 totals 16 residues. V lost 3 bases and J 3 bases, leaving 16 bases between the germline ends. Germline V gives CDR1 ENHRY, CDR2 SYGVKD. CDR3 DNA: TGTGCCATCAGTGAAGATAGCGGCTTTAAGACAGATACGCAGTATTTT. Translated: CAISEDSGFKTDTQYF.

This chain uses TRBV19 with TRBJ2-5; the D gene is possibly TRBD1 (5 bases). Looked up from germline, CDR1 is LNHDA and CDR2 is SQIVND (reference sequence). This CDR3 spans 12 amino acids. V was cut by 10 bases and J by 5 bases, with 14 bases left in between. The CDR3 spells CATGRQGETQYF. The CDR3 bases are TGTGCCACGGGCCGGCAGGGCGAGACCCAGTACTTC.

Here the CDR3 reads CASSLTSGARNEQFF. CDR3 bases: TGTGCCAGTAGCCTAACCTCGGGAGCACGAAATGAGCAGTTCTTC. The genes are TRBV19 and TRBJ2-1; D may be TRBD2 (6 bases). This CDR3 contains 15 residues. The V end lost 6 bases, the J end lost 7 bases, and 19 bases lay between the germline ends. Germline CDR1 LNHDA, CDR2 SQIVND (reference sequence).

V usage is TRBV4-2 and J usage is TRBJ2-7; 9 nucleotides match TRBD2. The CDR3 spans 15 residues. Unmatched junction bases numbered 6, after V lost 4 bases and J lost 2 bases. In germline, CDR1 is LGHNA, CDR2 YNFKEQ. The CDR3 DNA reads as TGTGCCAGCAGCCCACCTAGCGGGGCCACCTACGAGCAGTACTTC. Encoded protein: CASSPPSGATYEQYF.

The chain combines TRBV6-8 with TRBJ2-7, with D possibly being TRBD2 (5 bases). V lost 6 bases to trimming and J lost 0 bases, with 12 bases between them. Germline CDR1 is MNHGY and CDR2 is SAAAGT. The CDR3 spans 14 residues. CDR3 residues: CASRRRDSSYEQYF. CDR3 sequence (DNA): TGTGCCAGCAGAAGACGGGATTCCTCCTACGAGCAGTACTTC.

CDR3 region: CASSPPGTDGEKLFF. Written as DNA, the CDR3 is TGCGCCAGCAGCCCACCCGGGACAGATGGTGAAAAACTGTTTTTT. This chain connects TRBV5-1 to TRBJ1-4, with 7 bases that match TRBD1. Germline values: CDR1 SGHRS, CDR2 YFSETQ. Germline trimming cut 4 bases from V and 7 bases from J; bases unmatched to any gene: 10. The CDR3 covers 15 residues.

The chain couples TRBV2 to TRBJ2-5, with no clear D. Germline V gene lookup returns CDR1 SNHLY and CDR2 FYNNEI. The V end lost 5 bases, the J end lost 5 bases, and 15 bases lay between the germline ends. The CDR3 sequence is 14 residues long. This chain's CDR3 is CASSLRLAGETQYF. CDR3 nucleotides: TGTGCCAGCAGTCTAAGGTTAGCTGGGGAGACCCAGTACTTC.

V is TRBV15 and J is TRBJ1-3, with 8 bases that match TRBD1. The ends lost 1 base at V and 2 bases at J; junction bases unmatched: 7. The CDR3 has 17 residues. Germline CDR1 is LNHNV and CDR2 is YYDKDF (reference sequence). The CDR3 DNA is TGTGCCACCAGCAGAGGGGGGGTGACAGGGGCTGGAAACACCATATATTTT. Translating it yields CATSRGGVTGAGNTIYF.

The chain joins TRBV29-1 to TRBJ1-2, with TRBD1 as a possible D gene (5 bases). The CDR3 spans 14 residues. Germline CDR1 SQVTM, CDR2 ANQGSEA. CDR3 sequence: CTTHGGWSKDGYTF. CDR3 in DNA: TGCACCACCCACGGGGGTTGGTCTAAGGATGGCTACACCTTC.

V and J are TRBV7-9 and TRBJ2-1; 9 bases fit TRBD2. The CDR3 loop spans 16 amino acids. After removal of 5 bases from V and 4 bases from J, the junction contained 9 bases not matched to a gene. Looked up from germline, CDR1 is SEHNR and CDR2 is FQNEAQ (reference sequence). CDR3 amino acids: CASSRKIAGDYNEQFF. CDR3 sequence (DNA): TGTGCCAGCAGCCGGAAAATAGCGGGGGATTACAATGAGCAGTTCTTC.